The T cell receptor beta chain under discussion was sequenced for a study of shared clonotypes between healthy human individuals. Trimming took off 2 bases at V and 7 bases at J, with 9 bases between the two ends. This CDR3 contains 13 residues. Germline CDR1 reads MNHNS; CDR2 reads SASEGT. Regarding this clone: Its antigen is unknown.

Study-wide results and caveats: Larger estimated richness was generally seen in naive subsets than in memory subsets.

Assay: immunoSEQ multiplex PCR; the TCRdb copy retains only in-frame clones and omits some. The sample records fewer than 850,000 clones, 60% to 80% being singletons. The TCR sequence derives from a young woman in good health. V usage is TRBV6-1 and J usage is TRBJ1-5, with unresolved D. Input material: memory CD4+ T cells sorted from blood. Indicated subset: CD45RA-negative fraction. CDR3 nucleotides: TGTGCCAGCAGTGAAATCTTTGGCCAGCCCCAGCATTTT. This codes for CASSEIFGQPQHF.